A selection of T cell receptor beta chains follows, all from one sample in a study of blood T cell repertoires in COVID-19. Sequencing was performed with immunoSEQ multiplex PCR; in TCRdb, only in-frame clones are kept and a portion is missing. The sample consists of about 240,000 clones, roughly 91% of them appearing once. The sequencing sample was made of PBMCs or T cells enriched from blood (not recorded which). These receptors all come from a woman in her 30s who had recovered from COVID-19. The CDR3 runs from the conserved cysteine through the conserved F or W. A D gene is named only where the DNA matches it firmly. Rows may omit the clone size; those that give it use once, few, many or a size class.

D: NA
length: 12
V: TRBV29-1
J: TRBJ2-1
size: NA
DNA: TGCATTGGGGGCGGGAGTTACAATGAGCAGTTCTTC
CDR3: CIGGGSYNEQFF

D: NA
length: 15
V: TRBV4-1
J: TRBJ1-2
size: NA
DNA: TGCGCCAGCAGCCCAATCAGGGGAGAGCGGTATGGCTACACCTTC
CDR3: CASSPIRGERYGYTF

D: NA
length: 13
V: TRBV5-1
J: TRBJ1-6
size: NA
DNA: TGCGCCAGCAGCCCGGACAGTAATTCACCCCTCCACTTT
CDR3: CASSPDSNSPLHF

D: NA
length: 12
V: TRBV2
J: TRBJ1-1
size: once
DNA: TGTGCCAGCATGAGCTTGAACACTGAAGCTTTCTTT
CDR3: CASMSLNTEAFF

D: TRBD2
length: 15
V: TRBV30
J: TRBJ2-1
size: NA
DNA: TGTGCCTGGTGTTTACTAGCGGGAGGGCCAAATGAGCAGTTCTTC
CDR3: CAWCLLAGGPNEQFF

D: NA
length: 13
V: TRBV11-3
J: TRBJ2-2
size: NA
DNA: TGTGCCAGCAGCCCCGCTACCACCGGGGAGCTGTTTTTT
CDR3: CASSPATTGELFF

D: NA
length: 11
V: TRBV20-1
J: TRBJ1-2
size: NA
DNA: TGCAGTGCTAGGGCAGGGCATGGCTACACCTTC
CDR3: CSARAGHGYTF

D: TRBD1
length: 13
V: TRBV28
J: TRBJ1-2
size: NA
DNA: TGTGCCTGCCCAGGGACAGGGGGTTATGGCTACACCTTC
CDR3: CACPGTGGYGYTF

D: NA
length: 15
V: TRBV6-6
J: TRBJ1-6
size: NA
DNA: TGTGCCAGCAGTTACTCTTTGGAGGGGCTTTCACCCCTCCACTTT
CDR3: CASSYSLEGLSPLHF

D: NA
length: 15
V: TRBV18
J: TRBJ1-1
size: NA
DNA: TGTGCCAGCTCATCGAAAATGCAGGGTGACACTGAAGCTTTCTTT
CDR3: CASSSKMQGDTEAFF

D: TRBD1
length: 17
V: TRBV28
J: TRBJ1-2
size: NA
DNA: TGTGCCAGCAGTTCACCCGTTGGGACAGGGGCCGACTATGGCTACACCTTC
CDR3: CASSSPVGTGADYGYTF

D: TRBD2
length: 18
V: TRBV7-3
J: TRBJ2-3
size: NA
DNA: TGTGCCAGCAGCTGGCAAGGGAATAGCGGGGGACACACAGATACGCAGTATTTT
CDR3: CASSWQGNSGGHTDTQYF

D: TRBD1
length: 15
V: TRBV5-1
J: TRBJ1-4
size: once
DNA: TGCGCCAGCAGCTTTTCCGGGACAGCTAATGAAAAACTGTTTTTT
CDR3: CASSFSGTANEKLFF

D: NA
length: 14
V: TRBV11-2
J: TRBJ1-1
size: NA
DNA: TGTGCCAGCAGCATGGACAACATGAACACTGAAGCTTTCTTT
CDR3: CASSMDNMNTEAFF

D: TRBD1
length: 14
V: TRBV7-9
J: TRBJ2-7
size: NA
DNA: TGTGCCAGCACGAGGGACAGGGCCATCTACGAGCAGTACTTC
CDR3: CASTRDRAIYEQYF

D: TRBD2
length: 18
V: TRBV4-3
J: TRBJ2-3
size: NA
DNA: TGCGCCAGCAGCCAAGATCTACGGGGCGGACTAGCCGTCGATACGCAGTATTTT
CDR3: CASSQDLRGGLAVDTQYF

D: NA
length: 17
V: TRBV15
J: TRBJ1-1
size: NA
DNA: TGTGCCACCAGCAGACCTGGTCGCCGGGAACTGAACACTGAAGCTTTCTTT
CDR3: CATSRPGRRELNTEAFF

D: TRBD1
length: 16
V: TRBV4-3
J: TRBJ1-1
size: NA
DNA: TGCGCCAGCAGCCAAGATAGTGGGACAGCGAACACTGAAGCTTTCTTT
CDR3: CASSQDSGTANTEAFF

D: NA
length: 14
V: TRBV19
J: TRBJ2-1
size: once
DNA: TGTGCCAGTAGCGAAGACAGCGTCTACAATGAGCAGTTCTTC
CDR3: CASSEDSVYNEQFF

D: NA
length: 16
V: TRBV7-3
J: TRBJ2-6
size: NA
DNA: TGTGCCAGCAGCTCCTCCGGGACTCCTTTAACCAACGTCCTGACTTTC
CDR3: CASSSSGTPLTNVLTF

D: TRBD1
length: 17
V: TRBV7-2
J: TRBJ2-7
size: NA
DNA: TGTGCCAGCAGCCACGGGACAGGGGTTGTTTACTCCTACGAGCAGTACTTC
CDR3: CASSHGTGVVYSYEQYF

D: NA
length: 15
V: TRBV6-5
J: TRBJ1-3
size: NA
DNA: TGTGCCAGCAGTTACCTCGGTCGCTCTGGAAACACCATATATTTT
CDR3: CASSYLGRSGNTIYF

D: TRBD1
length: 15
V: TRBV10-3
J: TRBJ1-3
size: NA
DNA: TGTGCCATCAGTGGACAGGGGGCTGCTGGAAACACCATATATTTT
CDR3: CAISGQGAAGNTIYF

D: TRBD1
length: 15
V: TRBV29-1
J: TRBJ2-5
size: NA
DNA: TGCAGCGCAGAAATTCCGGGACAGGGAGGAGAGACCCAGTACTTC
CDR3: CSAEIPGQGGETQYF

D: TRBD1
length: 18
V: TRBV6-2/TRBV6-3
J: TRBJ1-5
size: NA
DNA: TGTGCCAGCAGTACCTGGACAGGGGATTTCTTCGGCAATCAGCCCCAGCATTTT
CDR3: CASSTWTGDFFGNQPQHF

D: NA
length: 13
V: TRBV24-1
J: TRBJ1-5
size: few
DNA: TGTGCCACCAGTGTTTCGCGGACAGCCTCCCAGCATTTT
CDR3: CATSVSRTASQHF

D: TRBD2
length: 15
V: TRBV9
J: TRBJ2-1
size: NA
DNA: TGTGCCAGCAGCGTAGGTGCTAGCGGGCAGAATGAGCAGTTCTTC
CDR3: CASSVGASGQNEQFF

D: TRBD2
length: 14
V: TRBV24-1
J: TRBJ2-7
size: few
DNA: TGTGCCAAAGGACTAGCGGGAACCCCCTACGAGCAGTACTTC
CDR3: CAKGLAGTPYEQYF

D: NA
length: 13
V: TRBV6-1
J: TRBJ1-4
size: NA
DNA: TGTGCCAGCAGTGACAGTCTTGCTGAAAAACTGTTTTTT
CDR3: CASSDSLAEKLFF

D: TRBD2
length: 16
V: TRBV7-2
J: TRBJ2-3
size: NA
DNA: TGTGCCAGCAGCTCGGGACTAGAGGGAAGCACAGATACGCAGTATTTT
CDR3: CASSSGLEGSTDTQYF

D: NA
length: 15
V: TRBV9
J: TRBJ2-1
size: NA
DNA: TGTGCCAGCAGCTCAGGGACTCAAAAAATTAGGGAGCAGTTCTTC
CDR3: CASSSGTQKIREQFF

D: NA
length: 13
V: TRBV3-1/TRBV3-2
J: TRBJ2-7
size: NA
DNA: TGTGCCAGCAGCCCGGCTAGCTCCTACGAGCAGTACTTC
CDR3: CASSPASSYEQYF

D: NA
length: 13
V: TRBV6-5
J: TRBJ1-1
size: NA
DNA: TGTGCCAGCAGTCTACGACAGGACACTGAAGCTTTCTTT
CDR3: CASSLRQDTEAFF

D: NA
length: 16
V: TRBV4-2
J: TRBJ2-1
size: NA
DNA: TGTGCCAGCAGCCCGTGGAGGGCCGCGTCCTACAATGAGCAGTTCTTC
CDR3: CASSPWRAASYNEQFF

D: NA
length: 16
V: TRBV6-2/TRBV6-3
J: TRBJ2-5
size: NA
DNA: TGTGCCAGCAGTTACTCGATCGCGGGGGCAGGAGAGACCCAGTACTTC
CDR3: CASSYSIAGAGETQYF

D: NA
length: 16
V: TRBV5-1
J: TRBJ1-1
size: NA
DNA: TGCGCCAGCAGCCCGAGCGGGGGCCGGATGAACACTGAAGCTTTCTTT
CDR3: CASSPSGGRMNTEAFF

D: TRBD1
length: 15
V: TRBV5-1
J: TRBJ1-2
size: NA
DNA: TGCGCCAGCAGCTTGGCTGGACAGGGTAGGGGAGGCTACACCTTC
CDR3: CASSLAGQGRGGYTF

D: NA
length: 13
V: TRBV19
J: TRBJ1-1
size: NA
DNA: TGTGCCAGTAGTCAGGGGATAGGAACTGAAGCTTTCTTT
CDR3: CASSQGIGTEAFF

D: TRBD2
length: 14
V: TRBV2
J: TRBJ2-7
size: NA
DNA: TGTGCCAGCAGGACGACTAGCGGGAGCTACGAGCAGTACTTC
CDR3: CASRTTSGSYEQYF

D: TRBD2
length: 15
V: TRBV14
J: TRBJ2-3
size: NA
DNA: TGTGCCAGCAGCTCACCGGGACTACCCCGAGATACGCAGTATTTT
CDR3: CASSSPGLPRDTQYF

D: TRBD1
length: 14
V: TRBV19
J: TRBJ1-1
size: NA
DNA: TGTGCCAGTAGCCCCCTAGACAGGGTCGCTGAAGCTTTCTTT
CDR3: CASSPLDRVAEAFF

D: NA
length: 14
V: TRBV24-1
J: TRBJ2-3
size: NA
DNA: TGTGCCACCAGTGGCCGGGGTAGGACAGATACGCAGTATTTT
CDR3: CATSGRGRTDTQYF

D: NA
length: 12
V: TRBV7-2
J: TRBJ1-4
size: NA
DNA: TGTGCCAGCACCAGTTACCGCGGAAAACTGTTTTTT
CDR3: CASTSYRGKLFF

D: TRBD2
length: 16
V: TRBV6-2/TRBV6-3
J: TRBJ2-7
size: NA
DNA: TGTGCCAGCAGTTACCGTAGCGGGAGGAGCTCCTACGAGCAGTACTTC
CDR3: CASSYRSGRSSYEQYF

D: TRBD1
length: 17
V: TRBV7-2
J: TRBJ1-3
size: NA
DNA: TGTGCCAGCAGCGCCACAGGGGGTGTACAATCTGGAAACACCATATATTTT
CDR3: CASSATGGVQSGNTIYF

D: TRBD1
length: 17
V: TRBV27
J: TRBJ1-2
size: few
DNA: TGTGCCAGCAGTTTTGCGACAGGGTCTTTCCGGCGGAATGGCTACACCTTC
CDR3: CASSFATGSFRRNGYTF

D: TRBD1
length: 16
V: TRBV6-2/TRBV6-3
J: TRBJ1-5
size: NA
DNA: TGTGCCAGCAGACCTACCGGGACAGGGGGCAATCAGCCCCAGCATTTT
CDR3: CASRPTGTGGNQPQHF

D: NA
length: 15
V: TRBV9
J: TRBJ1-6
size: NA
DNA: TGTGCCAGCAGCGTAGCTGGGGGACATGGTTCACCCCTCCACTTT
CDR3: CASSVAGGHGSPLHF

D: TRBD1
length: 13
V: TRBV11-2
J: TRBJ1-5
size: NA
DNA: TGTGCCAGCAGCAGGGACAGGGATCAGCCCCAGCATTTT
CDR3: CASSRDRDQPQHF

D: NA
length: 16
V: TRBV2
J: TRBJ1-6
size: NA
DNA: TGTGCCAGCAGTGAAGGTGCGGAGCTCTATAATTCACCCCTCCACTTT
CDR3: CASSEGAELYNSPLHF

D: NA
length: 13
V: TRBV28
J: TRBJ1-5
size: NA
DNA: TGTGCCAGCAGGGCGGAGAACAATCAGCCCCAGCATTTT
CDR3: CASRAENNQPQHF

D: TRBD2
length: 16
V: TRBV19
J: TRBJ2-1
size: NA
DNA: TGTGCCAGTAGTATAGATTTGGCGGGAGGGGTCAATGAGCAGTTCTTC
CDR3: CASSIDLAGGVNEQFF